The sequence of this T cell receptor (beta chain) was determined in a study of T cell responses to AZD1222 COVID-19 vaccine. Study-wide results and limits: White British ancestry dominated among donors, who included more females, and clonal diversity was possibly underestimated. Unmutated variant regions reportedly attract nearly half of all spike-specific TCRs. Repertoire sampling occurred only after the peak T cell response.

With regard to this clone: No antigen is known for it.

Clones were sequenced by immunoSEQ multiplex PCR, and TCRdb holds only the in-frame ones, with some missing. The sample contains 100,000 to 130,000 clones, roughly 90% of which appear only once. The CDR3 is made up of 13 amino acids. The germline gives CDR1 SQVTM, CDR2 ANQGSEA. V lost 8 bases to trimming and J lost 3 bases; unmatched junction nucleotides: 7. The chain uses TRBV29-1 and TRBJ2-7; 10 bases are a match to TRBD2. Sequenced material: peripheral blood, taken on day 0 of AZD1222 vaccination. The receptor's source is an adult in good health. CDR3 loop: CSYTSGANYEQYF. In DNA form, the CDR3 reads TGCAGCTATACTAGCGGGGCCAACTACGAGCAGTACTTC.